A single sample gave rise to the 5 T cell receptor beta chains below, sequenced in a study of blood T cell repertoires in COVID-19. Data came from immunoSEQ multiplex PCR; TCRdb stores just in-frame clones and leaves some out. The sample carries 270,000 or so clones, roughly 90% recorded once. The sample consisted of peripheral blood. These receptors were obtained from a woman aged 60-75 years with COVID-19, enrolled during active disease.

The chain has TRBV11-3 and TRBJ2-1; D is undetermined. The CDR3 runs 13 residues. Germline V gene sequence: CDR1 SGHNT, CDR2 YENEEA. Trimming took 1 base from V and 11 from J, leaving 12 bases between them. Here the CDR3 reads CASSLGTAGKQFF. The CDR3 DNA reads TGTGCCAGCAGCTTAGGAACAGCTGGAAAGCAGTTCTTC.

The chain carries TRBV7-2 and TRBJ2-3; 11 bases match TRBD2. CDR3 length: 16 residues. V lost 3 bases, J lost 3 bases, and 5 bases stayed unmatched. Germline V lookup: CDR1 SGHTA, CDR2 FQGNSA. CDR3 in amino acids: CASSLGASGGTDTQYF. The CDR3 DNA reads as TGTGCCAGCAGCTTGGGGGCTAGCGGGGGGACAGATACGCAGTATTTT. The entire variable domain, with the rest obtained from reference TRBV7-2 and TRBJ2-3, is as follows: GAGVSQSPSNKVTEKGKDVELRCDPISGHTALYWYRQSLGQGLEFLIYFQGNSAPDKSGLPSDRFSAERTGGSVSTLTIQRTQQEDSAVYLCASSLGASGGTDTQYFGPGTRLTVL.

This clone has only a few counts. V is TRBV7-9 and J is TRBJ2-2, with 12 positions matching TRBD2. CDR3 length equals 18 residues. Germline CDR1 reads SEHNR; CDR2 reads FQNEAQ (reference sequence). The V segment lost 4 bases and the J segment 1 base; nucleotides outside the gene matches: 7. CDR3 sequence (DNA): TGTGCCAGCAGCTCAGGACTAGCGGGGAGCGGGAACACCGGGGAGCTGTTTTTT. Amino acid sequence: CASSSGLAGSGNTGELFF. Full variable domain (outside the CDR3, taken from reference TRBV7-9 and TRBJ2-2): DTGVSQNPRHKITKRGQNVTFRCDPISEHNRLYWYRQTLGQGPEFLTYFQNEAQLEKSRLLSDRFSAERPKGSFSTLEIQRTEQGDSAMYLCASSSGLAGSGNTGELFFGEGSRLTVL.

The CDR3 DNA reads as TGTGCCAGCAGCGCGGGACCGGGACAGACGACTTACGAGCAGTACTTC. Translated, it gives CASSAGPGQTTYEQYF. V and J are TRBV5-4 and TRBJ2-7, with D tentatively TRBD1 (7 bases). This CDR3 is 16 amino acids long. The V and J ends lost 4 bases and 4 bases respectively, with 21 bases between them. The germline CDR1 and CDR2 sequences are SGHNT and YYREEE (reference sequence).

The chain joins TRBV7-2 to TRBJ1-2; perhaps TRBD1 as D (5 bases). Germline V gives CDR1 SGHTA, CDR2 FQGNSA. V lost 4 bases and J 5 bases, leaving 8 bases between the germline ends. The CDR3 length is 12 residues. The CDR3 DNA reads TGTGCCAGCAGCTCCCGGACATATGGCTACACCTTC. It translates to CASSSRTYGYTF.